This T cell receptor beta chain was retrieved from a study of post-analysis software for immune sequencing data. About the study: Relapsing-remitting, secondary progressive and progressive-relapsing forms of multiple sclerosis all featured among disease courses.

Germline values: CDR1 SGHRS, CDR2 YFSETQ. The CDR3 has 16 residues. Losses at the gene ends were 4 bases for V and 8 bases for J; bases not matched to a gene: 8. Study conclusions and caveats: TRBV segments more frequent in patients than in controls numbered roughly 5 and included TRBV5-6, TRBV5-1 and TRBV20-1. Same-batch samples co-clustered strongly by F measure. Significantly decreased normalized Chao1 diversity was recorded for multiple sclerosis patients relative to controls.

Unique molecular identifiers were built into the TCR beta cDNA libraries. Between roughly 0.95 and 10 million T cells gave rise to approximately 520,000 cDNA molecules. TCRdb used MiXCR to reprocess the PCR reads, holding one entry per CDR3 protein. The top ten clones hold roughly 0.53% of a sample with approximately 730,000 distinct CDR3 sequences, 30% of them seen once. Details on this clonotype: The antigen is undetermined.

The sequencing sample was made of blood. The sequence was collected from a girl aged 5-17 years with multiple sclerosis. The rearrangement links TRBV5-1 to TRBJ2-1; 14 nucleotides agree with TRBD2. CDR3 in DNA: TGCGCCAGCAGCACGGGACTAGCGGGGGCCTTGGATGAGCAGTTCTTC. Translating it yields CASSTGLAGALDEQFF.